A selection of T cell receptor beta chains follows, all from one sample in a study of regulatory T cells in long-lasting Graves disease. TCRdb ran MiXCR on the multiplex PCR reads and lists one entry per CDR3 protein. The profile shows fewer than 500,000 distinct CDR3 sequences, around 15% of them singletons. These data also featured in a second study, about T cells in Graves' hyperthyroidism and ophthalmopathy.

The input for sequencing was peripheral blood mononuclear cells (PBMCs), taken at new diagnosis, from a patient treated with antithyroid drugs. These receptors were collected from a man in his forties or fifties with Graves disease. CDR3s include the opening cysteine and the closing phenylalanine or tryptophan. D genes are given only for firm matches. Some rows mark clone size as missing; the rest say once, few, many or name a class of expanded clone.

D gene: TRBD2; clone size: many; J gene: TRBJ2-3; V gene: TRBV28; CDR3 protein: CASSQTSGRAWTDTQYF; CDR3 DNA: TGTGCCAGCAGTCAGACTAGCGGGAGGGCCTGGACAGATACGCAGTATTTT
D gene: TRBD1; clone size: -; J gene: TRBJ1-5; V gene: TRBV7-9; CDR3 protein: CASRHRDRCSNQPQHF; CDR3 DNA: TGTGCCAGCAGGCACCGGGACAGATGTAGCAATCAGCCCCAGCATTTT
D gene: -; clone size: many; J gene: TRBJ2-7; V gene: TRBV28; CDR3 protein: CASSFQTGAGEQYF; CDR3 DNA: TGTGCCAGCAGTTTCCAAACGGGAGCGGGTGAGCAGTACTTC
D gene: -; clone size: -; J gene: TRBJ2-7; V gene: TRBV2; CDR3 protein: CASSGHFPGAYEQYF; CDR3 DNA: TGTGCCAGCAGTGGACACTTCCCCGGGGCCTACGAGCAGTACTTC
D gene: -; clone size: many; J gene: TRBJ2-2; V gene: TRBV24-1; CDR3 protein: CATSDPAGDRELFF; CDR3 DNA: TGTGCCACCAGTGACCCGGCAGGGGATAGGGAGCTGTTTTTT
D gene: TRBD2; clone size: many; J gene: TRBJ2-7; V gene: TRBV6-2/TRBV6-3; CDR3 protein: CASSYPRGGGIYEQYF; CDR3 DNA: TGTGCCAGCAGTTACCCCCGGGGGGGCGGGATTTACGAGCAGTACTTC
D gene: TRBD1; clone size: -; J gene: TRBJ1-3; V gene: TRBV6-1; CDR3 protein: CASSERTGGFGNTIYF; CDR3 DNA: TGTGCCAGCAGTGAACGGACAGGGGGTTTTGGAAACACCATATATTTT
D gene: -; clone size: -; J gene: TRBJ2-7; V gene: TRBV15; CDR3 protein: CATSIGPGSHYEQYF; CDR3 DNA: TGTGCCACCAGTATCGGTCCGGGGTCCCACTACGAGCAGTACTTC
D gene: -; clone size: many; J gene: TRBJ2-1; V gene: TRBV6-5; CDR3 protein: CASSYAGRNEQFF; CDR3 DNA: TGTGCCAGCAGTTACGCCGGGAGAAATGAGCAGTTCTTC
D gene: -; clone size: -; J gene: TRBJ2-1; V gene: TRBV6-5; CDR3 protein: CASSYVGVGFRNEQFF; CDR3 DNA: TGTGCCAGCAGTTACGTGGGTGTAGGCTTCCGCAATGAGCAGTTCTTC
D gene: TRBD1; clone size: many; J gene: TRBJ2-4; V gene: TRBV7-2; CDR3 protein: CASSLNPTGVAKNIQYF; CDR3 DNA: TGTGCCAGCTCCTTGAACCCGACAGGGGTGGCCAAAAACATTCAGTACTTC
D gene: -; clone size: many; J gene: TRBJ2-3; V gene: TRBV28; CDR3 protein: CASSFLASFTDTQYF; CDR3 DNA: TGTGCCAGCAGTTTTTTGGCCTCTTTCACAGATACGCAGTATTTT
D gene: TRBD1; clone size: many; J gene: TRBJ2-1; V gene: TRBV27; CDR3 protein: CASRLQGAAYNEQFF; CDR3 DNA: TGTGCCAGCAGGTTACAGGGGGCGGCCTACAATGAGCAGTTCTTC
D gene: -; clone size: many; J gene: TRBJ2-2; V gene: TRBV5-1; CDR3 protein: CASSPTDTGELFF; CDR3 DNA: TGTGCCAGCAGCCCCACAGACACCGGGGAGCTGTTTTTT
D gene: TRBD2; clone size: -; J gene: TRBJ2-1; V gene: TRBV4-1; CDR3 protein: CASSRDVAGGLNNEQFF; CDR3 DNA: TGCGCCAGCAGCCGAGATGTAGCGGGAGGGCTCAACAATGAGCAGTTCTTC
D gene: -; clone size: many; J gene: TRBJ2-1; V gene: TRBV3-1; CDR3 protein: CASSQDSLLNNEQFF; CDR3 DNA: TGTGCCAGCAGCCAAGATAGCCTACTAAACAATGAGCAGTTCTTC
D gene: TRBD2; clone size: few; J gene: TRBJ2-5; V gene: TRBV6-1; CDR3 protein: CASTFRTSGSLETQYF; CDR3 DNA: TGTGCCAGCACTTTTCGGACTAGCGGGAGCTTGGAGACCCAGTACTTC
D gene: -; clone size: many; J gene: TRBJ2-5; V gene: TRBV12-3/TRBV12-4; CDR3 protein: CASSLRGPGETQYF; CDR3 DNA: TGTGCCAGCAGTTTGAGGGGTCCGGGGGAGACCCAGTACTTC
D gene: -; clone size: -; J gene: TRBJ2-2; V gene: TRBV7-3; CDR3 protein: CASSPTPKERSVLGELFF; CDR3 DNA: TGTGCCAGCAGCCCGACCCCAAAAGAACGATCGGTGCTCGGGGAGCTGTTTTTT
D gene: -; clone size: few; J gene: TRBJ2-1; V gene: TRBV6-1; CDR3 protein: CASSETLGARGEQFF; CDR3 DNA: TGTGCCAGCAGTGAAACGCTAGGGGCCCGAGGTGAGCAGTTCTTC
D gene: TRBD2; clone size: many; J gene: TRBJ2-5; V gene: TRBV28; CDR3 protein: CASSPMYSGRADQETQYF; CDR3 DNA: TGTGCCAGCAGTCCAATGTATAGCGGGAGGGCCGACCAAGAGACCCAGTACTTC
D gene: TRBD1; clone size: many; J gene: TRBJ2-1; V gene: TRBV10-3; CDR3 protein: CATWDSNEQFF; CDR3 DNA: TGTGCCACCTGGGACAGCAATGAGCAGTTCTTC